These 31 T cell receptor beta chains were sequenced from one sample in a study of CD8+ T cells in alopecia areata. The treatment was: oral pan-JAK inhibitor, 5-10 mg twice daily. The sequencing template was cDNA reverse transcribed from extracted RNA. Repertoires were generated with immunoSEQ multiplex PCR, while TCRdb's copy carries only in-frame clones and drops some. The repertoire includes some 190,000 clones, under 80% of them detected once, and approximately 1.3% sits in the top ten. The sequencing here drew on CD4+ T cells sorted from blood, taken between weeks 47 and 50, from a patient treated with tofacitinib. These receptors all come from a human donor with alopecia areata.

The rearrangement links TRBV5-6 to TRBJ2-5; D remains unclear. CDR3 length: 12 residues. Trimming cost V 6 bases and J 4 bases, with 10 bases left between them. The germline V gene encodes CDR1 SGHDT and CDR2 YYEEEE. CDR3 region: CASNQVRETQYF. CDR3 nucleotide sequence: TGTGCCAGCAACCAGGTCCGAGAGACCCAGTACTTC.

This clone showed up just once. The J gene is TRBJ1-1, the V gene TRBV5-6, with D maybe TRBD1 (6 bases). The CDR3 covers 14 residues. The germline V gene encodes CDR1 SGHDT and CDR2 YYEEEE. V was shortened by 5 bases and J by 7 bases, with 18 bases between the two germline ends. In DNA form, the CDR3 reads TGTGCCAGCAGGCTTTGGCGGGGGCTCGTTGAAGCTTTCTTT. Translated: CASRLWRGLVEAFF. The complete variable domain, with remaining parts taken from reference TRBV5-6 and TRBJ1-1, reads DAGVTQSPTHLIKTRGQQVTLRCSPKSGHDTVSWYQQALGQGPQFIFQYYEEEERQRGNFPDRFSGHQFPNYSSELNVNALLLGDSALYLCASRLWRGLVEAFFGQGTRLTVV.

This clone was counted only a few times. The chain uses TRBV15 and TRBJ2-7; D may be TRBD2 (6 bases). The CDR3 consists of 14 residues. Per the germline V gene, CDR1 is LNHNV and CDR2 is YYDKDF (reference sequence). Trimming cost V 0 bases and J 10 bases, with 16 bases left between them. The CDR3 sequence is CATSRDASRRDQYF. DNA for the CDR3: TGTGCCACCAGCAGAGATGCCTCTAGGCGGGATCAGTACTTC.

This chain connects TRBV2 to TRBJ2-2; the match to TRBD1 covers 7 bases. Germline CDR1 is SNHLY and CDR2 is FYNNEI. The CDR3 consists of 14 residues. The trim removed 4 bases at V and 6 bases at J, leaving 5 bases unmatched. CDR3 sequence (DNA): TGTGCCAGCAGTGTTCTTCAGGGGGCCGGGGAGCTGTTTTTT. This translates into CASSVLQGAGELFF.

This clone was seen only once. CDR3 sequence (DNA): TGTGCCAGCACCCGGGACAGGGTCACAGATACGCAGTATTTT. As protein: CASTRDRVTDTQYF. The gene calls are TRBV28 and TRBJ2-3, with 9 bases that match TRBD1. The CDR3 loop spans 14 amino acids. Trimming removed 7 bases from V and 2 bases from J; junction bases left unmatched: 4. Per germline, CDR1 MDHEN and CDR2 SYDVKM.

This chain links TRBV11-2 with TRBJ1-2; the match to TRBD1 covers 8 bases. Unmatched junction bases numbered 6, after V lost 2 bases and J lost 4 bases. This CDR3 contains 15 residues. CDR1 SGHAT and CDR2 FQNNGV come from the germline V gene. CDR3 bases: TGTGCCAGCAGCTTATCCCCAGGGGGCATCTATGGCTACACCTTC. This translates into CASSLSPGGIYGYTF.

In its sample, this clone was seen a few times. The genes are TRBV6-6 and TRBJ1-2, with D uncertain. V was clipped by 4 bases and J by 8 bases, with 14 bases between them. This CDR3 comprises 13 residues. From germline, CDR1 is MNHNY and CDR2 SVGAGI (reference sequence). Written as DNA, the CDR3 is TGTGCCAGCAGTTCCCCACTTAAGAGCGGCTACACCTTC. Translating it yields CASSSPLKSGYTF.

The chain has TRBV25-1 and TRBJ1-5, with 8 bases aligning to TRBD1. The ends lost 9 bases at V and 3 bases at J; junction bases unmatched: 13. The CDR3 runs to 16 residues. The germline gives CDR1 MGHDK, CDR2 SYGVNS. The CDR3 here is CASSWSRDRTNQPQHF. CDR3 in DNA: TGTGCCAGTTCATGGTCCCGGGACAGGACCAATCAGCCCCAGCATTTT.

The V and J genes are TRBV5-6 and TRBJ2-5, with D possibly TRBD1 on 5 matching bases. Germline loops: CDR1 SGHDT, CDR2 YYEEEE. CDR3 size: 14 residues. V was trimmed by 2 bases and J by 5 bases, leaving 13 bases between them. The CDR3 DNA follows: TGTGCCAGCAGCTTAACGATCCCAGGGGAGACCCAGTACTTC. Translating it yields CASSLTIPGETQYF.

This chain uses TRBV25-1 with TRBJ1-4; weak D call: TRBD1 (5 bases). The CDR3 covers 17 residues. Trimming pared 4 bases from V and 4 bases from J, leaving 19 bases between. The V gene's germline CDR1 is MGHDK and CDR2 SYGVNS. The CDR3 is CASSGRGMGVGNEKLFF. CDR3 nucleotides: TGTGCCAGCAGTGGTCGGGGAATGGGGGTCGGTAATGAAAAACTGTTTTTT.

The chain recombines TRBV11-3 with TRBJ2-2; 11 bases agree with TRBD2. The CDR3 length is 15 residues. J lost 4 bases, V lost 3 bases, and 1 base had no gene match. Germline V lookup: CDR1 SGHNT, CDR2 YENEEA. The CDR3 sequence: CASSFGLAGTGELFF. For the CDR3, the DNA is TGTGCCAGCAGCTTCGGACTAGCGGGCACCGGGGAGCTGTTTTTT.

The V call is TRBV4-3, the J call TRBJ1-1; TRBD1 agrees at 8 bases. Trimming took 3 bases from V and 0 from J; bases not matched to a gene: 0. This CDR3 is 14 amino acids long. Germline V lookup: CDR1 LGHNA, CDR2 YSLEER. The CDR3, as DNA: TGCGCCAGCAGCCAGGGACAGGTGAACACTGAAGCTTTCTTT. The encoded protein is CASSQGQVNTEAFF.

About this clone: This sample includes further DNA sequences coding for the same CDR3. The rearrangement uses TRBV29-1 and TRBJ2-2; 7 bases map to TRBD1. The CDR3 contains 13 residues. J lost 1 base, V lost 7 bases, and 3 bases had no gene match. CDR1 SQVTM and CDR2 ANQGSEA come from the germline V gene. The CDR3 is CSAGTVNTGELFF. The CDR3 coding sequence is TGCAGCGCCGGGACAGTGAACACCGGGGAGCTGTTTTTT.

The chain recombines TRBV5-1 with TRBJ2-5; D tentatively fits TRBD1 or TRBD2 (5 bases each). V was cut by 1 base and J by 1 base, with 8 bases left in between. Germline loops: CDR1 SGHRS, CDR2 YFSETQ. The CDR3 is 14 residues long. CDR3 in amino acids: CASSLQGTQETQYF. In DNA form, the CDR3 reads TGCGCCAGCAGCTTGCAAGGGACCCAAGAGACCCAGTACTTC.

This clone was seen a few times. This chain connects TRBV4-3 to TRBJ2-6; D call uncertain. V dropped 3 bases and J dropped 4 bases, with 13 bases sitting between them. The CDR3 totals 16 residues. Germline-derived CDR1 and CDR2 are LGHNA and YSLEER. DNA for the CDR3: TGCGCCAGCAGCCAGGCGAGGTCAGTCGGGGCCAACGTCCTGACTTTC. This gives the protein CASSQARSVGANVLTF.

V usage is TRBV27 and J usage is TRBJ1-5; 7 nucleotides line up with TRBD1. The ends lost 9 bases at V and 2 bases at J; junction bases unmatched: 10. The CDR3 totals 15 residues. CDR1 is MNHEY and CDR2 is SMNVEV in the germline V gene (reference sequence). CDR3 sequence: CASKKGAEGNQPQHF. The CDR3 DNA follows: TGTGCCAGTAAAAAGGGGGCTGAGGGCAATCAGCCCCAGCATTTT.

This rearrangement joins TRBV6-1 to TRBJ1-1; D call uncertain. The CDR3 consists of 13 residues. Germline V lookup: CDR1 MNHNS, CDR2 SASEGT. V was shortened by 6 bases and J by 4 bases, with 12 bases between the two germline ends. DNA of the CDR3: TGTGCCAGCAGCCCGTGGGTTGGCACTGAAGCTTTCTTT. This translates into CASSPWVGTEAFF.

The chain combines TRBV30 with TRBJ2-2; D not resolved. The CDR3 is made up of 14 amino acids. Germline assignment: CDR1 GTSNPN and CDR2 SVGIG (reference sequence). V dropped 1 base and J dropped 3 bases, with 9 bases sitting between them. The CDR3 spells CAWSEKGDTGELFF. The CDR3 region has the DNA TGTGCCTGGAGTGAAAAGGGCGACACCGGGGAGCTGTTTTTT.

CDR3 residues: CSARQGAWEQYF. In DNA, the CDR3 is TGCAGCGCCCGACAGGGGGCGTGGGAGCAGTACTTC. V usage is TRBV29-1 and J usage is TRBJ2-7, with TRBD1 identical over 10 bases. Germline-derived CDR1 and CDR2 are SQVTM and ANQGSEA. V dropped 7 bases and J dropped 7; count of bases not matched to a gene: 7. The CDR3 has 12 amino acids.

The rearrangement links TRBV30 to TRBJ2-3; 12 nucleotides match TRBD1. The CDR3 is 16 amino acids. Losses at the gene ends were 2 bases for V and 4 bases for J; bases not matched to a gene: 7. Looked up from germline, CDR1 is GTSNPN and CDR2 is SVGIG (reference sequence). The CDR3 here is CAWSQGTGGKADTQYF. The CDR3 bases are TGTGCCTGGAGTCAAGGGACAGGGGGCAAAGCAGATACGCAGTATTTT.

This clone was counted only a few times. The rearrangement links TRBV27 to TRBJ1-3; D remains ambiguous. Trimming shortened V by 4 bases and J by 0 bases, and 4 bases separated the two germline ends. The CDR3 contains 13 residues. Looked up from germline, CDR1 is MNHEY and CDR2 is SMNVEV (reference sequence). CDR3 sequence (DNA): TGTGCCAGCAGTTCAAGCTCTGGAAACACCATATATTTT. This gives the protein CASSSSSGNTIYF.

With regard to this clone: This specimen includes other DNA sequences encoding the same CDR3. The chain carries TRBV7-2 and TRBJ1-6; unclear D gene. Germline V gene lookup returns CDR1 SGHTA and CDR2 FQGNSA. V lost 1 base, J lost 10 bases, and 11 bases lay in between. The length of the CDR3 is 14 residues. CDR3 nucleotide sequence: TGTGCCAGCAGCTTAGGGGCAGGAGGATCACCCCTCCACTTT. Translation: CASSLGAGGSPLHF.

V gene TRBV2 combines with J gene TRBJ1-2; D is unclear. V was cut by 6 bases and J by 3 bases, with 5 bases left in between. From germline, CDR1 is SNHLY and CDR2 FYNNEI. There are 11 residues in the CDR3. CDR3 nucleotide sequence: TGTGCCAGCAGGTTGGACTATGGCTACACCTTC. Translation gives CASRLDYGYTF.

The gene calls are TRBV7-2 and TRBJ2-5; D unclear. Trimming cost V 3 bases and J 10 bases, with 12 bases left between them. CDR1 is SGHTA, CDR2 FQGNSA, per germline. The CDR3 length is 12 residues. The CDR3 protein is CASSFDFGVQYF. CDR3 nucleotide sequence: TGTGCCAGCAGCTTCGACTTTGGGGTCCAGTACTTC.

The genes are TRBV30 and TRBJ1-1, with D tentatively TRBD1 (5 bases). The V gene lost 1 base and the J gene lost 0 bases, with 6 bases spanning the gap. This CDR3 has 13 residues. CDR1 and CDR2 (germline): GTSNPN, SVGIG (reference sequence). CDR3: CAWSGQMNTEAFF. DNA of the CDR3: TGTGCCTGGAGTGGACAGATGAACACTGAAGCTTTCTTT.

This clone turned up a few times. The chain carries TRBV5-6 and TRBJ2-6; D remains ambiguous. CDR3 length equals 15 residues. Germline-derived CDR1 and CDR2 are SGHDT and YYEEEE. V lost 2 bases to trimming and J lost 1 base, with 7 bases between them. The CDR3 bases are TGTGCCAGCAGCTTTAGGGCTTCTGGGGCCAACGTCCTGACTTTC. It yields the protein CASSFRASGANVLTF.

This chain links TRBV7-9 with TRBJ1-6; TRBD1 might be the D (5 bases). The germline V gene encodes CDR1 SEHNR and CDR2 FQNEAQ (reference sequence). V was clipped by 5 bases and J by 9 bases, with 8 bases between them. This CDR3 is built from 12 residues. Here the CDR3 reads CASSRDSSPLHF. The CDR3 DNA follows: TGTGCCAGCAGCAGGGACTCTTCACCCCTCCACTTT.

J is TRBJ1-1 and V is TRBV30; D not resolved. From germline, CDR1 is GTSNPN and CDR2 SVGIG (reference sequence). Deletions cut 7 bases from V and 4 bases from J, with 13 bases between. CDR3 length: 12 amino acids. Written as DNA, the CDR3 is TGTGCCTCCGGACGGAGGGCCACTGAAGCTTTCTTT. This codes for CASGRRATEAFF.

The table lists this clone with a few counts. The rearrangement joins TRBV14 to TRBJ2-2; no reliable D call. With 1 base removed from V and 3 bases from J, the gap between germline ends came to 9 bases. This CDR3 is built from 15 residues. Germline CDR1 SGHDN, CDR2 FVKESK. The CDR3 sequence: CASSQVIMHTGELFF. The CDR3 coding sequence is TGTGCCAGCAGCCAAGTAATAATGCACACCGGGGAGCTGTTTTTT.

V is TRBV6-5 and J is TRBJ1-1; D call uncertain. V lost 6 bases to trimming and J lost 6 bases, with 11 bases between them. CDR1 MNHEY and CDR2 SVGAGI come from the germline V gene. The CDR3 contains 12 residues. This CDR3 reads CASSASPAEAFF. As DNA, the CDR3 is TGTGCCAGCAGCGCCTCGCCCGCTGAAGCTTTCTTT.

V usage is TRBV28 and J usage is TRBJ2-7; TRBD1 matches 8 bases. Germline V gives CDR1 MDHEN, CDR2 SYDVKM. The CDR3 runs to 14 residues. V lost 4 bases to trimming and J lost 3 bases; unmatched junction nucleotides: 5. The CDR3 loop reads CASSSPGTGYEQYF. CDR3 in DNA: TGTGCCAGCAGTTCCCCCGGGACAGGCTACGAGCAGTACTTC.